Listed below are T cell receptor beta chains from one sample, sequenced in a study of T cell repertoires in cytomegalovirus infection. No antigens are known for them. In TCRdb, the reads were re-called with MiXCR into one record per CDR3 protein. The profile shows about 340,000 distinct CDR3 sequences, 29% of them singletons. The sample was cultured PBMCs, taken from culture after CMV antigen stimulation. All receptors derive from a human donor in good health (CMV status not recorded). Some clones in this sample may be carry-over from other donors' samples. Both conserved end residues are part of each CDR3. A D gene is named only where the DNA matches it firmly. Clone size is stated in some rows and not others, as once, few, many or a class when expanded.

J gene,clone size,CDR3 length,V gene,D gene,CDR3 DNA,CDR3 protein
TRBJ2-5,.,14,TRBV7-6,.,TGTGCCAGCAGCTTGACTGGGAGTAAGGCGACCCAGTACTTC,CASSLTGSKATQYF
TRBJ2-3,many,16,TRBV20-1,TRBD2,TGCAGTGCTAGAGACTGGACTAGCGGGGACCCAGATACGCAGTATTTT,CSARDWTSGDPDTQYF
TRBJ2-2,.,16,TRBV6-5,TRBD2,TGTGCCAGCAGGGGGGGGTTGGGACGGAGCACCGGGGAGCTGTTTTTT,CASRGGLGRSTGELFF
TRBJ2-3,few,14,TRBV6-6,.,TGTGCCAGTTTCCGGGCAAGGGGAACAGATACGCAGTATTTT,CASFRARGTDTQYF
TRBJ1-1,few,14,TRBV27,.,TGTGCCAGCAGTTTAGTCGGGGGCTCCACTGAAGCTTTCTTT,CASSLVGGSTEAFF
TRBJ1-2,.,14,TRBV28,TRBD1,TGTGCCAGCAGCATCGACAGGGCCTACAATGGCTACACCTTC,CASSIDRAYNGYTF
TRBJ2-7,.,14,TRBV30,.,TGTGCCTGGAGTGTAGGAGAGGAGCTATACGAGCAGTACTTC,CAWSVGEELYEQYF
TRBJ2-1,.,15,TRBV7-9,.,TGTGCCAGCAGCTTTACCAGCGACTCGGTCGGTGAGCAGTTCTTC,CASSFTSDSVGEQFF
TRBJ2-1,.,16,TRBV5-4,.,TGTGCCAGCAGCTTGGCGGGGACCGCGGTAAACAATGAGCAGTTCTTC,CASSLAGTAVNNEQFF
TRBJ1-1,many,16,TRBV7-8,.,TGTGCCAGCACCCTATTTACCGGGACACCAAACACTGAAGCTTTCTTT,CASTLFTGTPNTEAFF
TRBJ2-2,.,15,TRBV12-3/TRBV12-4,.,TGTGCCAGCAGTTTTGGTAGCCTGAACACCGGGGAGCTGTTTTTT,CASSFGSLNTGELFF
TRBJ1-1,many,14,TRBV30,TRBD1,TGTGCCTGGAGCGAGGACAGGGGATGGACTGAAGCTTTCTTT,CAWSEDRGWTEAFF
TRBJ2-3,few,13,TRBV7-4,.,TGTGCCAGCAGCTTATCTGGGCTAGTTGTGCAGTATTTT,CASSLSGLVVQYF
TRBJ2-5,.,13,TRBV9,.,TGTGCCAGCAGCGTACTCAGTCAAGAGACCCAGTACTTC,CASSVLSQETQYF
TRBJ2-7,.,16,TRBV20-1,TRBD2,TGCAGTGCTAGAGATCCGGGTAGCGGGGACCCCTACGAGCAGTACTTC,CSARDPGSGDPYEQYF
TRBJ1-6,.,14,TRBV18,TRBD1,TGTGCCAGCTCACCACGACAGGGCGACTCACCCCTCCACTTT,CASSPRQGDSPLHF
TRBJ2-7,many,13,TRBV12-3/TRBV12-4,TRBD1,TGTGCCAGCAGCTTACAGGGGGCCTACGAGCAGTACTTC,CASSLQGAYEQYF